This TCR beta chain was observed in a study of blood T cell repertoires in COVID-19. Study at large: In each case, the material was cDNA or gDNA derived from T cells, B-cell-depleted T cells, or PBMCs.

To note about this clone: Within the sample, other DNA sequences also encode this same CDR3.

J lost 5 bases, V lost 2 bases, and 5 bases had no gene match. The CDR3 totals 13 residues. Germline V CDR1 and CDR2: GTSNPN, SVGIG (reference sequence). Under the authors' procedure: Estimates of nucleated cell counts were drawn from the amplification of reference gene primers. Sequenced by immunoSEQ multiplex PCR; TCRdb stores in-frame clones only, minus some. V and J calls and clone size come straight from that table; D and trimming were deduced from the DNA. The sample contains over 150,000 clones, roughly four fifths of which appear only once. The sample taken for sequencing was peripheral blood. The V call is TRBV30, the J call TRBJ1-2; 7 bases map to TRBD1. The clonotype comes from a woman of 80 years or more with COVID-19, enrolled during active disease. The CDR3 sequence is CAWSRGLSYGYTF. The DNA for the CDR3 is TGTGCCTGGAGTAGGGGGCTATCTTATGGCTACACCTTC.